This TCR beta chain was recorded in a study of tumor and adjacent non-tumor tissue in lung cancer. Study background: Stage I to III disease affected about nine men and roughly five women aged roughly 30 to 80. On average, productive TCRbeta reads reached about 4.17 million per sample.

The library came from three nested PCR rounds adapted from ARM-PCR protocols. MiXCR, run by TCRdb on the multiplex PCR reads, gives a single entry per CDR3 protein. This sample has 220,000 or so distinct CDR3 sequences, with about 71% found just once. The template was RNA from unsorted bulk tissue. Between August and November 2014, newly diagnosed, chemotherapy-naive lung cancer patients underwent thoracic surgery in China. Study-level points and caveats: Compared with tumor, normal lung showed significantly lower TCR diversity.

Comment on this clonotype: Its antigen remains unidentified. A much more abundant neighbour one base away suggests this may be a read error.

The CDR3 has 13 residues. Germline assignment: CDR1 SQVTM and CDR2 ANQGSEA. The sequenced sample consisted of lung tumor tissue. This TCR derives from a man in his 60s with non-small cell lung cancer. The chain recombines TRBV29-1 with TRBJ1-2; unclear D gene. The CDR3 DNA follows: TGCAGCATTGAGTGGGTGCAACCCTATGGCTACACCTTC. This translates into CSIEWVQPYGYTF.